This T cell receptor (beta chain) was found in a study of cytomegalovirus exposure and HLA in healthy donors. Study in general: Per a later analysis, the approximately 690 first-cohort and over 90 validation repertoires shared one platform.

General observations from the study: The study labeled 150 to 200 TCR beta chains cytomegalovirus-associated. Subsequent analysis found a tendency for first-cohort TCR clusters to co-occur within the 95 to 150 validation repertoires.

On this clone itself: Its antigen is undetermined.

CDR1 is LNHNV and CDR2 is YYDKDF in the germline V gene (reference sequence). The CDR3 spans 19 residues. Trimming cost V 0 bases and J 2 bases; bases outside gene matches: 7. The donors were part of the validation cohort of some 120 subjects. That cohort was separate from the first cohort, which comprised 700 or so subjects. Measured with immunoSEQ multiplex PCR; TCRdb has only the in-frame clones, and not every one. In the table there are 250,000 to 350,000 clones, 88% of which are singletons. The chain combines TRBV15 with TRBJ2-2; 12 nucleotides agree with TRBD2. Material for sequencing was PBMCs. The receptor's source is a man younger than 40 in good health and CMV-seronegative. DNA for the CDR3: TGTGCCACCAGCAGAGATCTAGCGGGGGGGCTCGGAAACACCGGGGAGCTGTTTTTT. Residues: CATSRDLAGGLGNTGELFF.